This T cell receptor (beta chain) comes out of a study of identical twins (dated by TCRdb to between 2015 and 2016). About the investigation overall: The study deep-sequenced TCR alpha and beta repertoires from monozygotic twins, unrelated adults of various ages and cord blood to test whether fetal clonotypes persist. Replicate twin experiments were performed at different times using different library preparation protocols to rule out contamination. Summary of the overall study and its limitations: Because the same donors could not be followed over many years, the conclusions depended on cross-sectional statistical analysis. In monozygotic twins, recombination models systematically underestimated out-of-frame TCR alpha sharing, but the models matched the sharing seen between unrelated individuals. Fewer insertions were carried by abundant cord blood beta clonotypes, a similar but weaker trend appeared in young adult naive repertoires, and no such trend appeared in memory repertoires. Invariant T cells such as MAIT and iNKT could partly confound zero-insertion analyses, although diverse VJ usage argued against such confounding for most clonotypes. Out-of-frame TCR alpha sequences shared between twins showed an excess of low generation-probability sequences compared with coincidental sharing between unrelated individuals. The excess sharing between twins in beta out-of-frame sequences was weaker because fewer shared sequences reduced the signal-to-noise ratio.

Only healthy Caucasian donors were included. The twin cohort comprised three pairs of female monozygotic twins, all aged roughly 18 to 30 years. CD4+ and CD8+ T cell populations were isolated with positive isolation kits from Invitrogen. Libraries came from 5' RACE. TCRdb names Illumina HiSeq 2000 as the instrument used. Template switching added a universal primer binding site, and the final cDNA carried a unique molecular identifier that allowed TCR cDNA molecules to be counted accurately. Specific primers in the conserved constant-segment region were used to synthesize first-strand cDNA for TCR alpha and beta chains. To control for contamination, every cDNA library carried two barcodes: a SMART-Mk sample barcode plus Illumina barcodes. Two successive PCR steps introduced TruSeq adapter sequences along with Illumina sample barcodes. The Illumina HiSeq platform was used with custom primers to sequence TCR alpha and beta cDNA libraries. The authors processed their data as follows. Raw reads were processed with MiGEC to extract unique molecular identifiers, and MiXCR was used to determine CDR3 positions. Recombination models were inferred per individual with the repgenHMM and IGoR tools using an EM algorithm. Shared clonotypes were analyzed with the tcR package in R, and sharing was normalized by the product of cloneset sizes. To study raw recombination free of thymic and clonal selection effects, out-of-frame nonproductive sequences were analyzed. TCRdb reran the public reads through fastp at Q25 and MiXCR, keeping productive beta chains. CDR3 protein duplicates are merged, each entry listing the most common genes and DNA. The V and J calls and clone size are TCRdb's, not the authors'. Here the sample has around 480,000 distinct CDR3 sequences; approximately 14% occur a single time. The ten largest account for around 0.57% of the sample.

The germline V gene sets CDR1 to MNHNS and CDR2 to SASEGT. V and J are truncated by 0 bases and 5 bases respectively, leaving an intervening sequence of 16 bases. From cysteine to phenylalanine, the CDR3 is 16 amino acids long. Solely the CDR3 DNA is kept, with 48 bases framed from the first base. This clonotype turned up a few times. Its recognized antigen is unknown. No base qualities exist here, and no much larger clone lies one base off it. The same sample was also used in a study of yellow fever vaccine responses in identical twins. As the second paper documents: According to the authors, the vaccine-induced T cell response in identical twins seemed to be partly convergent and partly specific to each individual. Focusing on identical twins, the study followed the T cell clones that responded to the vaccine, and did so with precision.

The TCR was taken from a woman between 18 and 29 years old in good health. The sequence joins TRBV6-1 to TRBJ2-5; TRBD2 is a weak D gene call, 7 bases matching. The specimen sequenced was CD4+ T cells sorted from blood. The CDR3 protein sequence reads: CASSEAGGAIEETQYF. The bases are TGTGCCAGCAGTGAAGCGGGGGGGGCGATCGAGGAGACCCAGTACTTC.